The 32 T cell receptor beta chains below come from one sample, sequenced in a study of cytotoxic CD8 clonotypes in ibrutinib-treated CLL. The method was immunoSEQ multiplex PCR; TCRdb's version includes in-frame clones alone and lacks a portion of them. The sample has tens of thousands of clones; 50% to 75% are singletons. The sample in question was PBMCs, obtained after 24 months of ibrutinib treatment. Receptors were obtained from a human donor with chronic lymphocytic leukemia.

The rearrangement links TRBV19 to TRBJ1-3; D not resolved. Germline V gives CDR1 LNHDA, CDR2 SQIVND (reference sequence). The V end lost 7 bases, the J end lost 3 bases, and 10 bases lay between the germline ends. The CDR3 loop spans 13 amino acids. The CDR3 DNA sequence: TGTGCCAGTACGAGGGAAGGTGGAAACACCATATATTTT. This sequence encodes CASTREGGNTIYF.

V is TRBV27 and J is TRBJ1-5; D call uncertain. V was clipped by 8 bases and J by 4 bases, with 12 bases between them. Per the germline V gene, CDR1 is MNHEY and CDR2 is SMNVEV (reference sequence). The CDR3 is made up of 13 amino acids. CDR3 protein: CASGRTVNQPQHF. As DNA, the CDR3 is TGTGCCAGCGGCCGGACCGTGAATCAGCCCCAGCATTTT.

The genes are TRBV27 and TRBJ2-7, with 8 bases lining up with TRBD1. The CDR3 is made up of 15 amino acids. V was clipped by 5 bases and J by 0 bases; unmatched bases: 6. Per the germline V gene, CDR1 is MNHEY and CDR2 is SMNVEV (reference sequence). This CDR3 reads CASSLRQGSSYEQYF. The CDR3 DNA sequence: TGTGCCAGCAGTCTACGACAGGGGAGCTCCTACGAGCAGTACTTC.

The table lists this clone with many counts. The CDR3 DNA follows: TGTGCCAGCACCGGTGGTTTCCCAGAAGCTTTCTTT. Its translation is CASTGGFPEAFF. The chain recombines TRBV6-5 with TRBJ1-1, with D unclear. Trimming removed 7 bases from V and 8 bases from J, with 14 bases in between. CDR1 is MNHEY, CDR2 SVGAGI, per germline. The CDR3 consists of 12 residues.

This clone showed up many times. The chain has TRBV5-6 and TRBJ2-1; D is unclear. The CDR3 has 11 residues. Germline CDR1 reads SGHDT; CDR2 reads YYEEEE. Trimming removed 2 bases at V and 6 bases at J, with 3 bases between. CDR3 sequence: CASSFSNEQFF. The CDR3 DNA reads TGTGCCAGCAGCTTCTCCAATGAGCAGTTCTTC.

This clone was counted a single time. The rearrangement joins TRBV7-8 to TRBJ2-1; 14 positions agree with TRBD2. In germline, CDR1 is SGHVS, CDR2 FQNEAQ. V was pared by 3 bases and J by 7 bases, with 5 bases of the junction left unmatched. CDR3 length equals 16 residues. The CDR3, as DNA: TGTGCCAGCAGCTTCTCCCGACTAGCGGGAGGGAATGAGCAGTTCTTC. Translated, it gives CASSFSRLAGGNEQFF.

The chain combines TRBV29-1 with TRBJ2-3, with 13 bases identical to TRBD2. From germline, CDR1 is SQVTM and CDR2 ANQGSEA. This CDR3 is built from 17 residues. V shed 4 bases, J shed 0 bases, and the junction held 7 bases outside the gene matches. The CDR3 region is CSVAGGTSGASTDTQYF. The CDR3 DNA reads as TGCAGCGTTGCTGGAGGGACTAGCGGGGCTAGCACAGATACGCAGTATTTT.

This chain connects TRBV2 to TRBJ2-6; D possibly uses TRBD1 or TRBD2 (5 bases each). Trimming removed 1 base at V and 2 bases at J, with 9 bases between. CDR1 is SNHLY and CDR2 is FYNNEI in the germline V gene. CDR3 size: 16 residues. In DNA, the CDR3 is TGTGCCAGCAGTGAAGGGTGGGGACCTGGGGCCAACGTCCTGACTTTC. This codes for CASSEGWGPGANVLTF.

In its sample, this clone was seen a few times. The V call is TRBV5-1, the J call TRBJ2-7, with unresolved D. The CDR3 is 14 residues long. Trimming removed 0 bases at V and 3 bases at J, with 10 bases between. Germline-derived CDR1 and CDR2 are SGHRS and YFSETQ. The CDR3 coding sequence is TGCGCCAGCAGCTTGGGACCTGAAAGCTACGAGCAGTACTTC. This codes for CASSLGPESYEQYF.

The V and J genes are TRBV30 and TRBJ2-5; perhaps D is TRBD1 or TRBD2 (6 bases each). CDR1 and CDR2 (germline): GTSNPN, SVGIG (reference sequence). CDR3 size: 12 residues. Trimming left V 5 bases short and J 5 bases short, with 12 bases between. The CDR3 here is CAWGGPRETQYF. Here the CDR3 DNA reads TGTGCCTGGGGGGGGCCCAGGGAGACCCAGTACTTC.

CDR3 bases: TGTGCCAGCTCTCTTGGACAGGGTAACTACGAGCAGTACTTC. The encoded protein is CASSLGQGNYEQYF. The rearrangement joins TRBV18 to TRBJ2-7; 8 bases line up with TRBD1. The CDR3 has 14 residues. Trimming took 6 bases from V and 3 from J; bases not matched to a gene: 7. CDR1 is KGHSH and CDR2 is LQKENI in the germline V gene.

The rearrangement uses TRBV6-1 and TRBJ1-5; D might be TRBD1 (5 bases). Germline CDR1 reads MNHNS; CDR2 reads SASEGT. With 4 bases removed from V and 4 bases from J, the gap between germline ends came to 14 bases. The CDR3 contains 15 residues. This chain's CDR3 is CASSVLGGENQPQHF. CDR3 sequence (DNA): TGTGCCAGCAGTGTCCTGGGAGGGGAGAATCAGCCCCAGCATTTT.

This CDR3 reads CSAGQSGELFF. The CDR3, as DNA: TGCAGTGCAGGACAGTCCGGGGAGCTGTTTTTT. This chain connects TRBV20-1 to TRBJ2-2, with a tentative D call TRBD1 (6 bases). Trimming stripped 6 bases from V and 6 bases from J, with 8 bases between. The germline V gene has CDR1 DFQATT and CDR2 SNEGSKA (reference sequence). The length of the CDR3 is 11 residues.

The genes are TRBV11-2 and TRBJ2-7; no clear D gene. V was shortened by 2 bases and J by 4 bases, with 12 bases between the two germline ends. Germline CDR1 and CDR2: SGHAT and FQNNGV. The CDR3 length is 14 residues. The CDR3 protein is CASSLRQTYYEQYF. CDR3 in DNA: TGTGCCAGCAGCTTAAGGCAGACCTATTACGAGCAGTACTTC.

The chain combines TRBV5-1 with TRBJ1-2; no reliable D call. The length of the CDR3 is 16 residues. The V end was cut by 1 base, the J end by 4 bases, with 17 bases between. Germline CDR1 SGHRS, CDR2 YFSETQ. The CDR3 is CASSLTAHRVGYGYTF. Written as DNA, the CDR3 is TGCGCCAGCAGCTTGACCGCCCATCGCGTGGGCTATGGCTACACCTTC.

This clone was seen only a few times. The rearrangement joins TRBV6-1 to TRBJ1-5; no clear D. Looked up from germline, CDR1 is MNHNS and CDR2 is SASEGT. The CDR3 is 14 residues long. The ends were cut back, 5 bases at V and 1 base at J, with 9 bases in the middle. The CDR3 region is CASSKGPSNQPQHF. The CDR3 DNA reads TGTGCCAGCAGTAAAGGACCGAGCAATCAGCCCCAGCATTTT.

The chain uses TRBV7-9 and TRBJ2-3, with no clear D. V lost 5 bases and J 0 bases, leaving 15 bases between the germline ends. CDR1 SEHNR and CDR2 FQNEAQ come from the germline V gene (reference sequence). The CDR3 loop spans 16 amino acids. CDR3 sequence: CASSKETPISTDTQYF. CDR3 DNA sequence: TGTGCCAGCAGCAAAGAGACTCCCATAAGCACAGATACGCAGTATTTT.

This rearrangement joins TRBV2 to TRBJ2-4, with 12 bases fitting TRBD1. There are 15 residues in the CDR3. Germline assignment: CDR1 SNHLY and CDR2 FYNNEI. J lost 15 bases, V lost 9 bases, and 18 bases had no gene match. DNA for the CDR3: TGTGCCAGGGAACAGGGAAACGGGACAGGGGGCGATGGGTACTTC. Translation gives CAREQGNGTGGDGYF.

V gene TRBV5-4 combines with J gene TRBJ2-4; D ambiguous. This CDR3 contains 13 residues. Germline loops: CDR1 SGHNT, CDR2 YYREEE (reference sequence). V lost 5 bases and J lost 1, with 7 bases in between. The CDR3 DNA is TGTGCCAGCAGGCACCCCGCCAAAAACATTCAGTACTTC. Its translation: CASRHPAKNIQYF.

CDR3 residues: CASSLATGSLEGQLFF. CDR3 bases: TGCGCCAGCAGCTTGGCCACAGGTTCCCTCGAGGGACAACTGTTTTTT. The chain couples TRBV5-1 to TRBJ1-4; possibly TRBD1 for D (5 bases). V gave up 0 bases and J gave up 12 bases, with 21 bases separating them. CDR1 is SGHRS, CDR2 YFSETQ, per germline. CDR3 size: 16 residues.

The V and J genes are TRBV19 and TRBJ1-5, with D possibly TRBD1 on 5 matching bases. Germline V gene sequence: CDR1 LNHDA, CDR2 SQIVND (reference sequence). Trimming cost V 3 bases and J 5 bases, with 8 bases left between them. The CDR3 covers 13 residues. The CDR3 here is CASSIDRYQPQHF. In nucleotides, the CDR3 is TGTGCCAGTAGTATTGACAGATATCAGCCCCAGCATTTT.

The V call is TRBV18, the J call TRBJ1-2; 12 positions match TRBD1. The ends lost 3 bases at V and 4 bases at J; junction bases unmatched: 3. This CDR3 has 15 amino acids. Germline CDR1 and CDR2: KGHSH and LQKENI. In DNA form, the CDR3 reads TGTGCCAGCTCACCCCCGGGACAGGGGGCCTATGGCTACACCTTC. Its protein is CASSPPGQGAYGYTF.

The DNA for the CDR3 is TGTGCCAGCAGTGTTAACAGGGGGGGGACCCAGTACTTC. Translation: CASSVNRGGTQYF. J is TRBJ2-5 and V is TRBV2; possible D gene TRBD1, 8 bases. Trimming took 4 bases from V and 7 from J, leaving 13 bases between them. CDR1 and CDR2 from the germline V gene are SNHLY and FYNNEI. This CDR3 has 13 residues.

J is TRBJ2-1 and V is TRBV5-4; maybe TRBD2 (5 bases). CDR3 length: 16 amino acids. V was cut by 3 bases and J by 0 bases, with 13 bases left in between. The germline V gene encodes CDR1 SGHNT and CDR2 YYREEE (reference sequence). The CDR3 DNA reads TGTGCCAGCAGCTCGGGAACGGGCTTCTCCTACAATGAGCAGTTCTTC. As protein: CASSSGTGFSYNEQFF.

The chain uses TRBV2 and TRBJ1-6; D is uncertain. Germline CDR1 is SNHLY and CDR2 is FYNNEI. The length of the CDR3 is 12 residues. V dropped 3 bases and J dropped 13 bases, with 10 bases sitting between them. In nucleotides, the CDR3 is TGTGCCAGCAGTGACATTGACAATCCCCTCCACTTT. This sequence encodes CASSDIDNPLHF.

This sequence joins TRBV28 and TRBJ1-5; D is unresolved. Germline values: CDR1 MDHEN, CDR2 SYDVKM. Trimming shortened V by 2 bases and J by 4 bases, and 15 bases separated the two germline ends. This CDR3 region has 16 residues. The CDR3 sequence: CASSLEEGKRNQPQHF. The CDR3 DNA reads as TGTGCCAGCAGTTTAGAGGAAGGGAAAAGGAATCAGCCCCAGCATTTT.

The V and J genes are TRBV6-1 and TRBJ2-7; D gene ambiguous. Per germline, CDR1 MNHNS and CDR2 SASEGT. This CDR3 has 11 amino acids. Trimming took 4 bases from V and 3 from J, leaving 4 bases between them. In DNA, the CDR3 is TGTGCCAGCAGTGGGTACTACGAGCAGTACTTC. Residues: CASSGYYEQYF.

V usage is TRBV5-1 and J usage is TRBJ2-7, with TRBD2 matching over 15 bases. V lost 3 bases to trimming and J lost 7 bases; unmatched junction nucleotides: 5. This CDR3 is built from 15 residues. Germline CDR1 SGHRS, CDR2 YFSETQ. The CDR3: CASSSGLAGGREQYF. The CDR3 DNA reads TGCGCCAGCAGCTCCGGACTAGCGGGAGGGAGGGAGCAGTACTTC. Full variable domain (missing parts from reference TRBV5-1 and TRBJ2-7): KAGVTQTPRYLIKTRGQQVTLSCSPISGHRSVSWYQQTPGQGLQFLFEYFSETQRNKGNFPGRFSGRQFSNSRSEMNVSTLELGDSALYLCASSSGLAGGREQYFGPGTRLTVT.

This clone was recorded a few times. The chain recombines TRBV5-1 with TRBJ2-6, with 8 bases fitting TRBD1. V lost 0 bases, J lost 2 bases, and 4 bases stayed unmatched. Per the germline V gene, CDR1 is SGHRS and CDR2 is YFSETQ. This CDR3 has 17 amino acids. CDR3 residues: CASSLGGQVAGANVLTF. The CDR3 DNA is TGCGCCAGCAGCTTGGGGGGACAGGTCGCTGGGGCCAACGTCCTGACTTTC.

The chain links TRBV2 to TRBJ1-2; maybe TRBD1 (5 bases). The CDR3 sequence is 13 residues long. Between the trimmed V and J ends, which lost 2 bases and 4 bases, there was a span of 8 bases. Germline V gene lookup returns CDR1 SNHLY and CDR2 FYNNEI. The CDR3 DNA is TGTGCCAGCAGTGAACCCGGGACCTATGGCTACACCTTC. Protein product: CASSEPGTYGYTF. Together with reference TRBV2 and TRBJ1-2, the CDR3 gives the full variable domain: EPEVTQTPSHQVTQMGQEVILRCVPISNHLYFYWYRQILGQKVEFLVSFYNNEISEKSEIFDDQFSVERPDGSNFTLKIRSTKLEDSAMYFCASSEPGTYGYTFGSGTRLTVV.

The chain employs TRBV7-6 and TRBJ1-1; D is ambiguous. CDR1 is SGHVS, CDR2 FNYEAQ, per germline. Trimming removed 0 bases at V and 1 base at J, with 9 bases between. The CDR3 is made up of 15 amino acids. The CDR3 nucleotides read TGTGCCAGCAGCTTAGCGCGGGGAACGAACACTGAAGCTTTCTTT. This translates into CASSLARGTNTEAFF.

The rearrangement links TRBV5-6 to TRBJ2-7; the match to TRBD2 covers 10 bases. The CDR3 contains 16 residues. J lost 2 bases, V lost 5 bases, and 10 bases had no gene match. Germline V gene data show CDR1 as SGHDT and CDR2 as YYEEEE. The CDR3 region is CASSSILAGRPYEQYF. As DNA, the CDR3 is TGTGCCAGCAGTTCGATACTAGCGGGGAGACCCTACGAGCAGTACTTC.